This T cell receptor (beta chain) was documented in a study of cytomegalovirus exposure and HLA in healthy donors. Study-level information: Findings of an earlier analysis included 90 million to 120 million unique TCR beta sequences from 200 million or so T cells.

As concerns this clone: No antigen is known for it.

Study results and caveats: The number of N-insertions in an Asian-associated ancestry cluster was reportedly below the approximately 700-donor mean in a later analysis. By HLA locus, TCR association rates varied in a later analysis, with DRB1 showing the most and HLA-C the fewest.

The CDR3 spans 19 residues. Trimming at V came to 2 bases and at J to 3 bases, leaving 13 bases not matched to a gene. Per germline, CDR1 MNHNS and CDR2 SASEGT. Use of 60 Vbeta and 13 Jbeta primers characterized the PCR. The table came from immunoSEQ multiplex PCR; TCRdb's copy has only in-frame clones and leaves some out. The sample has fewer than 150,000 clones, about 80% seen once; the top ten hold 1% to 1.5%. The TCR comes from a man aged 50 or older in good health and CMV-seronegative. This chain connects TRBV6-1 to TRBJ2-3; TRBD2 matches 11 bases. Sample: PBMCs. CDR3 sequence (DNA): TGTGCCAGCAGTGAAACTGTGGTAGCGGGAGGGCCCGGGACAGATACGCAGTATTTT. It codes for CASSETVVAGGPGTDTQYF.